The clone carrying this TCR beta chain was counted ten times or more. These data are taken from a study of T cells in Graves' hyperthyroidism and ophthalmopathy. Looking at the study overall: Any treatment followed the collection of peripheral blood at initial diagnosis.

Template material for amplifying TCR beta CDR3 regions consisted of RNA transcripts. TCR CDR3 underwent first-round RT-PCR with the HTBI primer set. TCRdb reprocessed the multiplex PCR reads with MiXCR, giving one entry per CDR3 protein. Here the sample spans about 360,000 distinct CDR3 sequences, roughly an eighth being singletons. The germline V gene encodes CDR1 MNHNS and CDR2 SASEGT. The CDR3 is 18 residues long. J was trimmed by 1 base and V by 5 bases; bases with no gene match: 15. The sequenced sample consisted of blood. This receptor was obtained from a woman aged 18-29 years with Graves' hyperthyroidism. The J gene is TRBJ1-2, the V gene TRBV6-1; 8 positions match TRBD1. Here the CDR3 reads CASSPGTGSHALNYGYTF. The CDR3 nucleotides read TGTGCCAGCAGTCCCGGGACAGGTTCTCACGCCCTTAACTATGGCTACACCTTC.